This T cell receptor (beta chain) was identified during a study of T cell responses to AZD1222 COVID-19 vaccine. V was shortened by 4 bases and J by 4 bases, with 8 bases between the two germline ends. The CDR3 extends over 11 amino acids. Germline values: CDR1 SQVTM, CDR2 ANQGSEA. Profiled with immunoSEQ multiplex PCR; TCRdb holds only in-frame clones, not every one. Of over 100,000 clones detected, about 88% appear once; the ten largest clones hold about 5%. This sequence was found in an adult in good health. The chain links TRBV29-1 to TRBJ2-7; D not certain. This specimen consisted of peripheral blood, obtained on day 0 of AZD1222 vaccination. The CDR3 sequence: CSVAAAYEQYF. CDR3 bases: TGCAGCGTTGCCGCAGCGTACGAGCAGTACTTC.